The T cell receptor (beta chain) described here comes from a study of cytomegalovirus exposure and HLA in healthy donors (dated by TCRdb to about 2017). Some background on the complete study: In an earlier analysis of 550 to 750 of the donors, 250 to 350 Gb of sequence data and 90 million to 130 million unique TCR beta sequences from 150 million to 200 million T cells were reported. An early release covering more than 500 HLA-typed donors comprised about 310 gigabases of sequencing data and around 80 million unique TCR sequences. The genetic ancestry cluster associated with self-reported Caucasian donors included 65% to 90% of the 398 genotyped donors. The study aimed to test whether cataloging public T cell receptors could reveal signatures of past pathogen exposure. The study used immunosequencing to profile the T cell repertoires of approximately 640 subjects and linked those repertoires to cytomegalovirus serostatus. Besides the first cohort of about 730 subjects, a separate validation cohort made up of 120 different subjects was used. High-throughput TCR immunosequencing, statistical association of individual TCRs with disease status, and machine learning were combined to predict cytomegalovirus infection status. A later analysis re-examined previously published TCR beta repertoires from several hundred donors and added high-resolution HLA genotyping to investigate patterns of TCR occurrence. Rather than using new phenotypic data, the later analysis identified candidate immune exposures from TCR beta sequences and from how often those sequences occurred across donors. An earlier analysis of fewer than 700 of the donors applied high-throughput TCR beta sequencing to assess whether each TCR beta V gene segment acted as functional or pseudogenic. Donor age, sex, ethnicity and CMV serostatus were compiled alongside the repertoire data. Genome-wide SNP genotypes for about 60% of the 666 donors were used in a later genetic analysis, which treated that subset as a discovery cohort. Every discovery cohort repertoire had been produced on one sequencing platform. HLA typing covered class I and class II loci at four-digit resolution. Typing coverage varied by locus: about 620-630 donors for A, B, C, DRB1 and DQB1; approximately 520 for DQA1; approximately 570 for DPA1; roughly 450 for DPB1. Several DR-DQ haplotypes were handled as single units for association and clustering because linkage in the cohort was strong. Across about 380 genotyped donors of the cohort, an average of about 250,000 unique TCR beta nucleotide sequences per donor were sequenced, and roughly a sixth of those sequences were non-productive. The study at large found these results: According to the authors, the approach could potentially be generalized to other disease states and immunological phenotypes. A later analysis found that HLA-associated TCR beta chains were more clonally expanded and had lower generation probabilities than equally common non-associated chains. A later genetic analysis reported fewer N-insertions in productive TCRs among donors in an Asian-associated ancestry cluster than the roughly 700-donor mean. In both the original and validation cohorts, the classifier was reported to diagnose cytomegalovirus status with high specificity and sensitivity. Correlated functional status among segregating V segments might be attributable to linkage disequilibrium, but an unknown experimental factor could not be ruled out. Roughly uniform sequencing depth across donors was assumed in presence/absence analyses, although this assumption may not hold. HLA typing was unavailable for some donors at each locus, so association tests used only the typed subset. Most TCR sequences were seen in very few donors, while some public TCRs were found in many individuals. The only immune exposure information available for the cohort was CMV serostatus. A total of 164 TCR beta chains were listed by the study as associated with cytomegalovirus. A later analysis found that TCR association rates varied across HLA loci, with DRB1 alleles showing the most associated TCRs and HLA-C alleles the fewest. A cluster of highly shared sequence variants was judged likely to be a technical artifact of the sequencing pipeline. Over 15 rarely observed V segments, including chromosome 9 orphons, were excluded from the earlier analysis of approximately 500 of the donors because counts were too low. Broadly in line with IMGT annotations, most TCR beta V segments showed up in productive rearrangements about 87% or about 30% of the time in an earlier analysis of several hundred of the donors. A later genetic analysis associated a missense DCLRE1C variant with V-gene and J-gene trimming of TCR beta chains, and an independent cohort replicated the association. According to a later analysis, parvovirus B19, influenza, CMV and Epstein-Barr virus appeared linked to several top co-occurrence clusters. At a false discovery rate of 0.05, a later analysis linked fewer than 20,000 TCR beta sequences to specific HLA alleles. Three of the identified cytomegalovirus-associated TCR beta chains were confirmed in vitro to be specific for cytomegalovirus antigens. Strong co-occurrence of HLA alleles, especially DR and DQ, made assigning TCR associations to individual alleles difficult. Most CMV-associated TCR beta chains appeared to be HLA-restricted in a later analysis, and the HLA associations seemed to be driven largely by CMV exposure. Only TCR beta chains were sequenced in this cohort, and the absence of alpha or paired-chain data limited detectable features. A further reported finding was that TCR beta sequences accurately predicted the HLA-A and HLA-B alleles for most subjects in the first cohort. Some IMGT-functional V segments, including TRBV6-2 and TRBV6-3, could not be told apart with the 87-base-pair reads, so those segments were excluded.

Here V drops 4 bases and J drops 4 bases, and the junction holds 3 bases not matched to any gene. Per the germline V gene (reference sequence), SEHNR is the CDR1 and FQNEAQ is the CDR2. The CDR3 runs 14 amino acids, cysteine and phenylalanine included. The kept DNA is CDR3 alone, 42 bases in frame from the first base. The cohort consisted of 650 to 850 healthy bone marrow donors. Cohort members were all nominally healthy when sampled, although unrecorded immune exposures were likely present. The donor tested CMV seropositive and was one of the 289 seropositive cohort members. Each donor provided a peripheral blood sample, and peripheral blood mononuclear cells were used for TCR beta sequencing. Genomic DNA was extracted from the blood cell samples with the Qiagen DNeasy Blood Extraction Kit. Concerning this clone itself: The antigen it binds to is not known.

Library method: the immunoSEQ multiplex PCR assay. For the multiplex PCR, a mixture combining 60 forward primers for TCR Vbeta segments and 13 reverse primers for TCR Jbeta segments was used. The CDR3 region of rearranged TCR beta genes was amplified from genomic DNA with a multiplex PCR assay. The amplified TCR beta libraries were sequenced on the Illumina HiSeq System as 87-base-pair reads. The paper's data handling went like this. A later analysis counted about 80 million unique TCR beta chains across the approximately 700 repertoires, and around 9.9 million of these chains were shared by at least two donors. To remove PCR and sequencing errors, raw reads were error-corrected and collapsed into unique sequences using a nearest-neighbor algorithm that merged closely related sequences. CDR3 sequences were aligned to IMGT reference sequences to assign V, D and J gene segments. For a sequence to be retained, a match of at least six nucleotides to both a V gene segment and a J gene segment was required. A rearrangement was called productive if the CDR3 had no stop codons and remained in frame with V and J, and every other rearrangement was called non-productive. CDR3 was defined by IMGT convention, running from the second conserved V-encoded cysteine to the conserved J-encoded phenylalanine. Sequences without an unambiguous match to a single V gene segment were excluded from the earlier analysis of a few hundred of the donors. An earlier analysis of a few hundred of the donors classified V segments as functional when productive rearrangements were above 56.7% and as segregating when the standard deviation between donors was above 5%. A statistical classification framework was developed to diagnose cytomegalovirus status using the catalog of TCR beta chain sequences. V and J gene assignment, in a later analysis, came from comparing TCR nucleotide sequences with IMGT/GENE-DB human TR gene sequences. In a later analysis, CDR3 sequences and most-parsimonious VDJ recombination scenarios were assigned using the TCRdist pipeline. In a later analysis, every TCR beta chain was defined by the combination of its CDR3 amino acid sequence and its V-gene family, and reads without a unique V-gene family were dropped. A later analysis removed 500 to 600 highly shared, low-generation-probability nucleotide sequences to deal with suspected cross-contamination and a sequencing artifact. In a later analysis, a clonal expansion index for each public chain was calculated from normalized within-repertoire ranks of inferred template counts. A later analysis computed generation probabilities with a VDJ recombination model fitted to out-of-frame rearrangements, and checked the results against IGoR. Hypergeometric tests were used in a later analysis to score TCR-TCR, TCR-HLA and TCR-CMV co-occurrence, with a repertoire-size bias correction applied to the TCR pairs. In a later analysis, false discovery rates were estimated by permuting HLA or CMV assignments 20 times. A later analysis grouped co-occurring TCRs with DBSCAN, adding TCRdist sequence similarity when clustering within HLA-allele-positive subsets. For co-occurrence clustering, repertoires with fewer than 30,000 or more than 120,000 public chains were excluded, along with several repertoires with anomalous nucleotide sharing. Here the immuneACCESS table is served through TCRdb, limited to in-frame sequences with V and J called. Missing clones are a known gap in these copies; in checked studies unresolved V genes cover under half, and the rest lacks a known reason. V and J calls plus clone size are reproduced from that table; the DNA served to infer D and trimming. The table for this sample records 220,000 or so clones. The biggest ten clones account for more than 0.95% of the sample.

The chain employs TRBV7-9 and TRBJ2-2; a stretch of 7 junction bases matches TRBD1. Sequenced: PBMCs. The receptor was derived from a girl aged 2-10 years in good health and CMV-seropositive. The DNA sequence is given as TGTGCCAGCAGCTCACGACAGGGCACCGGGGAGCTGTTTTTT. It codes for CASSSRQGTGELFF.